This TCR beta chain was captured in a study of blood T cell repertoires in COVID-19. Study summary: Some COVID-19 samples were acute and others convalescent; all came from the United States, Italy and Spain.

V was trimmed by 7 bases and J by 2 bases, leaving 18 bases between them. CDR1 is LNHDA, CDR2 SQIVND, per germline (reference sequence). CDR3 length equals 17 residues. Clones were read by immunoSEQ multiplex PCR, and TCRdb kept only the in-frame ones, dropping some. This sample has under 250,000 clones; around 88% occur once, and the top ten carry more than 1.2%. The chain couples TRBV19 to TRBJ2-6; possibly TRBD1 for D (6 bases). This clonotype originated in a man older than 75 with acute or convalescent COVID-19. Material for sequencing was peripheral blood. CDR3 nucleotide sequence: TGTGCCAGTACCCTAAGAGCACCAGGGGCTGGGGCCAACGTCCTGACTTTC. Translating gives CASTLRAPGAGANVLTF.